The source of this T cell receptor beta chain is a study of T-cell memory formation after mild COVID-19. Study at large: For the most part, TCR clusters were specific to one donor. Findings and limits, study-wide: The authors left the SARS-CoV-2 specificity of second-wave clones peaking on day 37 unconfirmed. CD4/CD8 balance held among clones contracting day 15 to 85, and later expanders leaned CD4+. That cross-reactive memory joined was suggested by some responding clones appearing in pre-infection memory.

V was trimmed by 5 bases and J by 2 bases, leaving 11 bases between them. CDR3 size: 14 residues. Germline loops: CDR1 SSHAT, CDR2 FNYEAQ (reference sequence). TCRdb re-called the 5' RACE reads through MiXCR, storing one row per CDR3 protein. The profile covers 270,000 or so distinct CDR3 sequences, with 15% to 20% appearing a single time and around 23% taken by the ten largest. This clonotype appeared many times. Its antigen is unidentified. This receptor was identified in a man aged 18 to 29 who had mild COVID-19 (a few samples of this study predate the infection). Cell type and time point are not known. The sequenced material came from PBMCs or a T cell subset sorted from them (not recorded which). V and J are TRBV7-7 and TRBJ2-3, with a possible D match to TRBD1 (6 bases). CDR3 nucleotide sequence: TGTGCCAGCAGCCAGGACAGTATCACAGATACGCAGTATTTT. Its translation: CASSQDSITDTQYF.